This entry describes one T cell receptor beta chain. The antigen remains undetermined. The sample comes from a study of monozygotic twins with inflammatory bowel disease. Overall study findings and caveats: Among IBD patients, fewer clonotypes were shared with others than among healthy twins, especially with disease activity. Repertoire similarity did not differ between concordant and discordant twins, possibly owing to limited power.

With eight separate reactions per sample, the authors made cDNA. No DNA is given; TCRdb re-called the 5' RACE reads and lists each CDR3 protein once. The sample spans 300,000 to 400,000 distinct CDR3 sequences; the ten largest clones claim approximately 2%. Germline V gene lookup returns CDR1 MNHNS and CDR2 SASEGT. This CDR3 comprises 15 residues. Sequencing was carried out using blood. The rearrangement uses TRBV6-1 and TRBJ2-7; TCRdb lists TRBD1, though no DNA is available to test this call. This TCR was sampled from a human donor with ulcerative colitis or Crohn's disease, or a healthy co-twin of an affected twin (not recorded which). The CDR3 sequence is CASRGTGQVGSEQYF.